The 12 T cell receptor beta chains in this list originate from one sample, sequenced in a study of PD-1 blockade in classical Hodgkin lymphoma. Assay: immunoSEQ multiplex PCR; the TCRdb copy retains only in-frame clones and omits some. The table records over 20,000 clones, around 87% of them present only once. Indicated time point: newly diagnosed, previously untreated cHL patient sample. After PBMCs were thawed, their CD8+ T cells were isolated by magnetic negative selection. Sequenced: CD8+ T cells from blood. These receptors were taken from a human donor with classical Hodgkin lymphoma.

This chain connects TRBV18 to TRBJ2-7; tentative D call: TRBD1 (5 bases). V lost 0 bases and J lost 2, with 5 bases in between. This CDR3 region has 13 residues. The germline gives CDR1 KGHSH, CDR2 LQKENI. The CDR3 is CASSPPDTYEQYF. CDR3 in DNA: TGTGCCAGCTCACCACCGGACACCTACGAGCAGTACTTC.

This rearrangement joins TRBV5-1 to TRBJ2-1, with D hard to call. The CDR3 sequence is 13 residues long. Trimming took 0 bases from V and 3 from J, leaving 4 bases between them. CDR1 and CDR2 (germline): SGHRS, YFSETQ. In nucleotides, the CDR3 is TGCGCCAGCAGCTTGGGGGACTACAATGAGCAGTTCTTC. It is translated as CASSLGDYNEQFF.

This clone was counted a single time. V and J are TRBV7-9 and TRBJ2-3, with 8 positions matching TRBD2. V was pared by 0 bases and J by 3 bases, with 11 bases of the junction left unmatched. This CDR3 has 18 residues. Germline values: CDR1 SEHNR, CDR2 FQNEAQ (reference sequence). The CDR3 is CASSLASGLAGKTDTQYF. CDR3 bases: TGTGCCAGCAGCTTAGCTTCTGGGCTAGCGGGCAAAACAGATACGCAGTATTTT.

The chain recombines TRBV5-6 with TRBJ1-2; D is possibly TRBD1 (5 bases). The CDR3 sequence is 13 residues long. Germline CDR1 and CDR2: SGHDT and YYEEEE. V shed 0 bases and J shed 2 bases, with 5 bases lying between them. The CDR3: CASSLGGNYGYTF. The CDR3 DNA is TGTGCCAGCAGCTTGGGGGGGAACTATGGCTACACCTTC.

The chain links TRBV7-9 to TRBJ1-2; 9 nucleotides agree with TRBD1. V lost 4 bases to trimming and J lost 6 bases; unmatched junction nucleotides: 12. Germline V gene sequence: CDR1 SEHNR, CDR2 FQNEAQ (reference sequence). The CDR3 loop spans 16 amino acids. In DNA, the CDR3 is TGTGCCAGCAGCTCCCAAACAGGGGGCAGTTTGAATGGCTACACCTTC. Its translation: CASSSQTGGSLNGYTF.

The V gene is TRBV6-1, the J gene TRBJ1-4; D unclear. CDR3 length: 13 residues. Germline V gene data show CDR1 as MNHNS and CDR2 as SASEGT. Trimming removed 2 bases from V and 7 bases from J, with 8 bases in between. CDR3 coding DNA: TGTGCCAGCAGTGAAAGGCAGCTTGAAAAACTGTTTTTT. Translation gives CASSERQLEKLFF.

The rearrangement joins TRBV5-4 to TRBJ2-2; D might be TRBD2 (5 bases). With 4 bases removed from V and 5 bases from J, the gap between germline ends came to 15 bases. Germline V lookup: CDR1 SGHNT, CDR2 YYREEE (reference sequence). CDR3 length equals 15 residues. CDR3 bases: TGTGCCAGCAGCGAAACTCCTCTAGCAACCGGGGAGCTGTTTTTT. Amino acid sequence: CASSETPLATGELFF. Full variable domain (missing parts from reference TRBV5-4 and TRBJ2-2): ETGVTQSPTHLIKTRGQQVTLRCSSQSGHNTVSWYQQALGQGPQFIFQYYREEENGRGNFPPRFSGLQFPNYSSELNVNALELDDSALYLCASSETPLATGELFFGEGSRLTVL.

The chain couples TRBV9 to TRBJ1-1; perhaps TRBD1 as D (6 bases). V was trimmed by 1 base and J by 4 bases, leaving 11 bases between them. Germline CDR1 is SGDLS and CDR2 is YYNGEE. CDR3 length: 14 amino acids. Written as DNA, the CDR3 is TGTGCCAGCAGCGTACGAGGGGGAGTCACTGAAGCTTTCTTT. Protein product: CASSVRGGVTEAFF. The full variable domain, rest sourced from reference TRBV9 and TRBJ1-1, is DSGVTQTPKHLITATGQRVTLRCSPRSGDLSVYWYQQSLDQGLQFLIQYYNGEERAKGNILERFSAQQFPDLHSELNLSSLELGDSALYFCASSVRGGVTEAFFGQGTRLTVV.

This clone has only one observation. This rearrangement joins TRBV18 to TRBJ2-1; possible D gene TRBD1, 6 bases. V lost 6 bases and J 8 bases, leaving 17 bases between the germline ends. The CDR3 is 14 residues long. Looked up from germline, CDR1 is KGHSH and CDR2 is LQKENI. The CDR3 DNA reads TGTGCCAGCTCCCAAAAAGGGGGTGGGTATGAGCAGTTCTTC. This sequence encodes CASSQKGGGYEQFF.

CDR3 in DNA: TGTGCCAGCAGCTTTCCGACAGGATCCTACAATGAGCAGTTCTTC. Amino acid sequence: CASSFPTGSYNEQFF. The rearrangement joins TRBV7-2 to TRBJ2-1; possibly TRBD1 for D (6 bases). V lost 3 bases and J lost 1, with 10 bases in between. Germline V gives CDR1 SGHTA, CDR2 FQGNSA. This CDR3 region has 15 residues.

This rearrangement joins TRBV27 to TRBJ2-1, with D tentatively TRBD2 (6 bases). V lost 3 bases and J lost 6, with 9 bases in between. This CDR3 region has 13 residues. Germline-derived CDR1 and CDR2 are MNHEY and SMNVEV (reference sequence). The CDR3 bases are TGTGCCAGCAGTTTTGCCGGGGGCAATGAGCAGTTCTTC. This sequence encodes CASSFAGGNEQFF.

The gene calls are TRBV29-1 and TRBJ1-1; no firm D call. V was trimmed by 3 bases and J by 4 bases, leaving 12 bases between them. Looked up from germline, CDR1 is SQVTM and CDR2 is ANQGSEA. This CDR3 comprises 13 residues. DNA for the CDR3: TGCAGCGTTGACCGAGAACGGGGCACTGAAGCTTTCTTT. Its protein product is CSVDRERGTEAFF.